A selection of T cell receptor beta chains follows, all from one sample in a study of blood T cell repertoires in COVID-19. Clones were sequenced by immunoSEQ multiplex PCR, and TCRdb holds only the in-frame ones, with some missing. The table includes approximately 190,000 clones, 87% detected once. The sequenced material came from peripheral blood. These receptors were obtained from a man in his fifties or sixties with active or convalescent COVID-19. Both conserved end residues are part of each CDR3. The D gene is left open where the match is weak. Size values are once, few and many counts, or a class for expanded clones, and some rows have none.

TRBV2	TRBD2	TRBJ2-5	NA	TGTGCCAGCAGTGAGAATAGCGGGGGGGAAGAGACCCAGTACTTC	CASSENSGGEETQYF
TRBV7-3	TRBD2	TRBJ2-3	NA	TGTGCCAGCAGCTTAACGGGGACTAGCCGTGCAGATACGCAGTATTTT	CASSLTGTSRADTQYF
TRBV19	NA	TRBJ2-7	medium-sized	TGTGCCAGTAGCATAACCGGGTCCCTCTACGAGCAGTACTTC	CASSITGSLYEQYF
TRBV24-1	NA	TRBJ2-3	NA	TGTGCCACCAGTGAGTCGAGGACTGCGGATACGCAGTATTTT	CATSESRTADTQYF
TRBV19	TRBD1	TRBJ1-2	NA	TGTGCCAGTACGAAAGCCGGGACAGGGAATGGCTACACCTTC	CASTKAGTGNGYTF
TRBV2	NA	TRBJ1-2	once	TGTGCCAGCAGTATCACAGTCTATGGCTACACCTTC	CASSITVYGYTF
TRBV7-3	NA	TRBJ2-7	NA	TGTGCCAGCAGCGTCGGCGGCTGGGGGCTGACCTACGAGCAGTACTTC	CASSVGGWGLTYEQYF
TRBV2	TRBD2	TRBJ2-5	few	TGTGCCAGCGGAATGACTAGCTCAGAGACCCAGTACTTC	CASGMTSSETQYF
TRBV9	TRBD2	TRBJ2-5	NA	TGTGCCAGCAGCGTATACCTAGCGGGGGGGCCGGAGACCCAGTACTTC	CASSVYLAGGPETQYF
TRBV11-2	NA	TRBJ2-3	NA	TGTGCCAGCAGCTGGGACATGAGCACAGATACGCAGTATTTT	CASSWDMSTDTQYF
TRBV11-2	NA	TRBJ1-4	once	TGTGCCAGCAGAAGGAGGGTGAATGAAAAACTGTTTTTT	CASRRRVNEKLFF
TRBV3-1/TRBV3-2	TRBD1	TRBJ1-2	NA	TGTGCCAGCAGTCTTTACGGACAGGGTTCCTATGGCTACACCTTC	CASSLYGQGSYGYTF
TRBV5-5	TRBD2	TRBJ2-5	NA	TGTGCCAGCAGCTTGGGTGCCAGCGGGGCCCGGCAAGAGACCCAGTACTTC	CASSLGASGARQETQYF
TRBV6-5	NA	TRBJ2-5	NA	TGTGCCAGCAGTTACTTAAAGACCCAGTACTTC	CASSYLKTQYF